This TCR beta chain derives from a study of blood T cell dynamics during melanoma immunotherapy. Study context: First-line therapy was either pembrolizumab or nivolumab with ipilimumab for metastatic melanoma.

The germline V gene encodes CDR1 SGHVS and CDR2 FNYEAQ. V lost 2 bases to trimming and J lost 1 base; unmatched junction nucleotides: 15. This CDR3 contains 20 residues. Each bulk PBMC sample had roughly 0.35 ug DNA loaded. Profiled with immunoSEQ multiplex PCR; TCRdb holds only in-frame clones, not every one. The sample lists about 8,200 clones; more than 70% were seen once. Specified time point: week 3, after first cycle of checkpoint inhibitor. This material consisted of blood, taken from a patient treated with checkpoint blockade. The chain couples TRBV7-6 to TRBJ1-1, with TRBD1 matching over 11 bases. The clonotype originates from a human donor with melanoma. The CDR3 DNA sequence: TGTGCCAGCAGCTTACCCCCCGCCGGGACAGGGGGACGCTCGAACACTGAAGCTTTCTTT. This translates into CASSLPPAGTGGRSNTEAFF.